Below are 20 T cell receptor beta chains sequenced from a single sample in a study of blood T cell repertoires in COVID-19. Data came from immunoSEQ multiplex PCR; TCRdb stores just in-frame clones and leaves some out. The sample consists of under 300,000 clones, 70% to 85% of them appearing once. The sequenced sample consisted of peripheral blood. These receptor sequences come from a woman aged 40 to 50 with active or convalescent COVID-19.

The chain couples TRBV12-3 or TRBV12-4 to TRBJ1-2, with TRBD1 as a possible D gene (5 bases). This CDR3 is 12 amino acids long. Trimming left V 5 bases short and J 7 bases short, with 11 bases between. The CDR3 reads CASSQGGGGYTF. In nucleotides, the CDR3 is TGTGCCAGCAGTCAGGGAGGAGGTGGCTACACCTTC.

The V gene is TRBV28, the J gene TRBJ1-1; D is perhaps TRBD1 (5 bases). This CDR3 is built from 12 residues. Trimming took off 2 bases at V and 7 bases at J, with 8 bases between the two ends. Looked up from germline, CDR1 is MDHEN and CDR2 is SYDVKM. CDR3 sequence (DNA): TGTGCCAGCAGTTTAGGGGCATTTGAAGCTTTCTTT. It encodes CASSLGAFEAFF.

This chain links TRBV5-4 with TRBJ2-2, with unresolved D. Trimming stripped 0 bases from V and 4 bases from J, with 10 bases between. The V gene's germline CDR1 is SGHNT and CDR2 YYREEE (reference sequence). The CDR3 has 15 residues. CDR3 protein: CASSLVSMSTGELFF. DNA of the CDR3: TGTGCCAGCAGCTTGGTTTCCATGTCCACCGGGGAGCTGTTTTTT.

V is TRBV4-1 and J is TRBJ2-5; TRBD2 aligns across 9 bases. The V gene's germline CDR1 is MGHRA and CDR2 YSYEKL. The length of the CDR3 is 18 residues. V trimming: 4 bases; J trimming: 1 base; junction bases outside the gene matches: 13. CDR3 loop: CASSRRWEAGGLQETQYF. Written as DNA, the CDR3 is TGCGCCAGCAGCCGTAGATGGGAAGCGGGGGGCCTCCAAGAGACCCAGTACTTC.

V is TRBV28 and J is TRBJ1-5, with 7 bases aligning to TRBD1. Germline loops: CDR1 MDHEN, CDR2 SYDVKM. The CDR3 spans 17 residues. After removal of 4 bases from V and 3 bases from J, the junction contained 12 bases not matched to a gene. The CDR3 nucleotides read TGTGCCAGCAGTTGGCCAGGGGGTTCTTTTTTCAATCAGCCCCAGCATTTT. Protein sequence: CASSWPGGSFFNQPQHF.

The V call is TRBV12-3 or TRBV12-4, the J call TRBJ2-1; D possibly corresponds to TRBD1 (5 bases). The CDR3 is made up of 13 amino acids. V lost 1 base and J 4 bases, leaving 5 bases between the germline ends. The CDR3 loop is CASSLDRYNEQFF. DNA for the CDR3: TGTGCCAGCAGTTTAGACAGGTACAATGAGCAGTTCTTC.

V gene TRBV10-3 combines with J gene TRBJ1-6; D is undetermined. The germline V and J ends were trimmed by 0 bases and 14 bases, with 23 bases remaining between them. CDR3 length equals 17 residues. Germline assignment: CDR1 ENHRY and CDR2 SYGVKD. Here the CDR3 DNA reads TGTGCCATCAGTGAGTCGACGTATTCAGGACGGCCGGGGTCCCTCCACTTT. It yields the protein CAISESTYSGRPGSLHF.

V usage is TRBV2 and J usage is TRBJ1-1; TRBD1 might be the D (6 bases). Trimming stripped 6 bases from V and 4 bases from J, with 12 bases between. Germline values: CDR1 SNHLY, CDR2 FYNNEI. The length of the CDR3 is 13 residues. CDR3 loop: CASRPGVITEAFF. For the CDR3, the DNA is TGTGCCAGCAGGCCAGGGGTGATCACTGAAGCTTTCTTT.

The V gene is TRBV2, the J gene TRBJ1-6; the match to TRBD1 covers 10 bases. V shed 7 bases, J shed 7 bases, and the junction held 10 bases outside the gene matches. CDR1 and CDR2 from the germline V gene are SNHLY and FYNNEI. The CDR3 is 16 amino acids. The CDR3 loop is CASTPLMGQGNSPLHF. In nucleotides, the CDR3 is TGTGCCAGCACCCCCCTCATGGGACAGGGGAATTCACCCCTCCACTTT.

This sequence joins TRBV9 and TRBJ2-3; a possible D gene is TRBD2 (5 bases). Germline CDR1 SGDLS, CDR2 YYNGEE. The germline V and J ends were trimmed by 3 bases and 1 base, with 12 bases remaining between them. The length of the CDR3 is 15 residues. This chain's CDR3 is CASSARRTRTDTQYF. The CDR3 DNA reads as TGTGCCAGCAGCGCCCGACGGACTCGCACAGATACGCAGTATTTT. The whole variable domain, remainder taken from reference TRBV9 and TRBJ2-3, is DSGVTQTPKHLITATGQRVTLRCSPRSGDLSVYWYQQSLDQGLQFLIQYYNGEERAKGNILERFSAQQFPDLHSELNLSSLELGDSALYFCASSARRTRTDTQYFGPGTRLTVL.

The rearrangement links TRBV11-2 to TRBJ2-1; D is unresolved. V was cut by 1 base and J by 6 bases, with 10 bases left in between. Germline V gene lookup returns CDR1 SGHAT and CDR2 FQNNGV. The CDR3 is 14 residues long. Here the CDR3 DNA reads TGTGCCAGCAGCTTAGTGGGCAGCTTCAATGAGCAGTTCTTC. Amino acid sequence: CASSLVGSFNEQFF.

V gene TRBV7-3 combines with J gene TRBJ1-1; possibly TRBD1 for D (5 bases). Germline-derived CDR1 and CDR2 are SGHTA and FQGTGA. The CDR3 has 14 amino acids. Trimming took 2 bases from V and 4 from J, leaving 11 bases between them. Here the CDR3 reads CASSLYPRGTEAFF. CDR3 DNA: TGTGCCAGCAGCTTATACCCTAGGGGCACTGAAGCTTTCTTT.

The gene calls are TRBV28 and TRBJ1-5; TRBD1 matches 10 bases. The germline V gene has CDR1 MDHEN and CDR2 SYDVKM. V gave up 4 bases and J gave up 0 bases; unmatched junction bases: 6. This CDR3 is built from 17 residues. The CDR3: CASSSRDRGYSNQPQHF. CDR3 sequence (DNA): TGTGCCAGCAGTTCCCGGGACAGGGGTTATAGCAATCAGCCCCAGCATTTT.

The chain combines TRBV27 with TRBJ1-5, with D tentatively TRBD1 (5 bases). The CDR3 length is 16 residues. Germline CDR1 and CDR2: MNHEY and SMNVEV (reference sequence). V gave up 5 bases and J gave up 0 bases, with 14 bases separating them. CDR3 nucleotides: TGTGCCAGCAGTCCCGGACACCTATATAGCAATCAGCCCCAGCATTTT. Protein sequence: CASSPGHLYSNQPQHF.

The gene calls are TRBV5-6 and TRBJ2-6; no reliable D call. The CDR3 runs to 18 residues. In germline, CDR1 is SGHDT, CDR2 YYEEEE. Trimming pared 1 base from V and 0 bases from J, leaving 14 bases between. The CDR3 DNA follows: TGTGCCAGCAGCTTGTTTGGCCGAACCAGCTCTGGGGCCAACGTCCTGACTTTC. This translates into CASSLFGRTSSGANVLTF. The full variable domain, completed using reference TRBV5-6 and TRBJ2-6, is DAGVTQSPTHLIKTRGQQVTLRCSPKSGHDTVSWYQQALGQGPQFIFQYYEEEERQRGNFPDRFSGHQFPNYSSELNVNALLLGDSALYLCASSLFGRTSSGANVLTFGAGSRLTVL.

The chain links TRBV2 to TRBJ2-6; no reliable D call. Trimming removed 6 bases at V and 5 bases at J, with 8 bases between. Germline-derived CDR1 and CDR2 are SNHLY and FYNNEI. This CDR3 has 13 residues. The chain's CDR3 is CASSETWANVLTF. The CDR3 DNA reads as TGTGCCAGCAGCGAAACTTGGGCCAACGTCCTGACTTTC.

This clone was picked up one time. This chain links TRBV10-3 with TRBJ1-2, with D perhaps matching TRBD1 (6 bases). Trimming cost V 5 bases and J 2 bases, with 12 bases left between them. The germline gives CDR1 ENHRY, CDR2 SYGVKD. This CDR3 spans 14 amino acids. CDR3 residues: CAISQGSTNYGYTF. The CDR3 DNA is TGTGCCATCAGTCAGGGGTCCACAAACTATGGCTACACCTTC.

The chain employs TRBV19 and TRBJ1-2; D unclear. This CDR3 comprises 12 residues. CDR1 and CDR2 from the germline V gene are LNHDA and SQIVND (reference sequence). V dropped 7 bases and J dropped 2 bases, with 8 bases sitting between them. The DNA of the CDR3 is TGTGCCAGTAAGGGAGTAAACTATGGCTACACCTTC. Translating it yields CASKGVNYGYTF.

CDR3 in amino acids: CASATVPPSSYNSPLHF. DNA for the CDR3: TGTGCCAGCGCAACCGTACCACCGAGCTCCTATAATTCACCCCTCCACTTT. The chain recombines TRBV18 with TRBJ1-6; D unresolved. The V end was cut by 8 bases, the J end by 0 bases, with 17 bases between. The germline V gene has CDR1 KGHSH and CDR2 LQKENI. The CDR3 totals 17 residues. The whole variable domain, filled in from reference TRBV18 and TRBJ1-6, reads NAGVMQNPRHLVRRRGQEARLRCSPMKGHSHVYWYRQLPEEGLKFMVYLQKENIIDESGMPKERFSAEFPKEGPSILRIQQVVRGDSAAYFCASATVPPSSYNSPLHFGNGTRLTVT.

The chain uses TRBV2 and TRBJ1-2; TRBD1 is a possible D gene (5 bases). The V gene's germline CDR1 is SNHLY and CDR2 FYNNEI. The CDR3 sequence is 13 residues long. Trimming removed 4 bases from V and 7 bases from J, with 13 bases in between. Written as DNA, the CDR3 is TGTGCCAGCAGTGTCTCAGGGAAGGGTGGCTACACCTTC. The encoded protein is CASSVSGKGGYTF.